The sequence of this T cell receptor beta chain was determined in a study of immune characterization of retroperitoneal liposarcoma (dated by TCRdb to the late 2010s). Looking up the germline V gene yields CDR1 MGHDK and CDR2 SYGVNS. The CDR3 measures 19 amino acids from cysteine to phenylalanine. Here the CDR3 DNA is all that survives: 57 bases in frame from base 1. To note about this clonotype: This receptor's antigen is unknown. The germline gene is not matched at one end of the junction; a read error may be the cause.

The method behind the library was PCR. The sequencer listed for this sample is NextSeq 500. Clones were called with MiXCR by TCRdb after fastp trimmed the public reads at Q25, and only in-frame beta chains were retained. Every entry covers one CDR3 protein and lists the most common genes and DNA from its rows. This sample comprises about 10,000 distinct CDR3 sequences, approximately 24% of them detected only once. The ten largest account for roughly 20% of the sample. The chain was built from TRBV25-1 and TRBJ2-1; TRBD2 lines up with 10 middle nucleotides. Sequences were obtained from blood. The sequence was obtained from a male donor with retroperitoneal liposarcoma. The DNA sequence is given as TGTGCCAGCAGTGATCTCTGGACAGGGATGGAGCGGGGGGGAGAGACCCAGTCCTTT. Its protein is CASSDLWTGMERGGETQSF. The CDR3 plus the reference TRBV25-1 and TRBJ2-1 genes for the other parts give the full variable domain: EADIYQTPRYLVIGTGKKITLECSQTMGHDKMYWYQQDPGMELHLIHYSYGVNSTEKGDLSSESTVSRIRTEHFPLTLESARPSHTSQYLCASSDLWTGMERGGETQSFGPGTRLTVL.